These 29 T cell receptor beta chains came from one sample sequenced in a study of blood T cell repertoires in COVID-19. Assay used: immunoSEQ multiplex PCR; TCRdb lists only in-frame clones, some missing. The table includes over 130,000 clones, less than 85% detected once. The sample was PBMCs or T cells enriched from blood (not recorded which). The receptor set was obtained from a woman younger than 35 who had been exposed to COVID-19.

This rearrangement joins TRBV6-4 to TRBJ2-7; no firm D call. The V end lost 0 bases, the J end lost 6 bases, and 12 bases lay between the germline ends. CDR3 length equals 14 residues. Germline V gene data show CDR1 as MRHNA and CDR2 as SNTAGT. The CDR3 nucleotides read TGTGCCAGCAGTGACTCGGCGGAGCGAGGCGAGCAGTACTTC. Amino acid sequence: CASSDSAERGEQYF.

The rearrangement uses TRBV7-9 and TRBJ1-5; D call uncertain. With 3 bases removed from V and 4 bases from J, the gap between germline ends came to 7 bases. This CDR3 is 13 amino acids long. Germline assignment: CDR1 SEHNR and CDR2 FQNEAQ (reference sequence). CDR3 in amino acids: CASSLEQNQPQHF. The CDR3 DNA sequence: TGTGCCAGCAGCTTGGAACAGAATCAGCCCCAGCATTTT.

The J gene is TRBJ1-5, the V gene TRBV5-5; 7 positions match TRBD1. Germline V gene data show CDR1 as SGHKS and CDR2 as YYEKEE (reference sequence). J lost 5 bases, V lost 2 bases, and 10 bases had no gene match. CDR3 length: 16 residues. The CDR3 spells CASSFYRDSLHQPQHF. CDR3 in DNA: TGTGCCAGCAGCTTCTACCGGGACAGCCTCCATCAGCCCCAGCATTTT.

The CDR3 sequence: CASSFEGLEQFF. CDR3 DNA: TGTGCCAGCAGCTTTGAGGGACTTGAGCAGTTCTTC. The chain joins TRBV5-4 to TRBJ2-1; possible D gene TRBD2, 6 bases. The CDR3 is 12 amino acids. Germline V lookup: CDR1 SGHNT, CDR2 YYREEE (reference sequence). The V and J ends lost 2 bases and 9 bases respectively, with 9 bases between them.

This chain uses TRBV28 with TRBJ2-3, with a possible D match to TRBD2 (6 bases). The CDR3 is 14 residues long. V shed 6 bases and J shed 10 bases, with 20 bases lying between them. Germline V gives CDR1 MDHEN, CDR2 SYDVKM. CDR3: CASRRRLERKAQYF. The CDR3 DNA reads as TGTGCCAGCAGACGGCGACTAGAAAGGAAGGCGCAGTATTTT.

The V and J genes are TRBV4-1 and TRBJ1-2; 8 positions match TRBD1. The ends lost 6 bases at V and 3 bases at J; junction bases unmatched: 12. The CDR3 totals 16 residues. Germline-derived CDR1 and CDR2 are MGHRA and YSYEKL. The CDR3 region has the DNA TGCGCCAGCAGGGGTAGGCTACAGGGGGGAGACTATGGCTACACCTTC. This translates into CASRGRLQGGDYGYTF.

The chain employs TRBV7-9 and TRBJ2-5; D is perhaps TRBD1 (5 bases). The CDR3 has 13 amino acids. With 7 bases removed from V and 5 bases from J, the gap between germline ends came to 14 bases. Germline V gene data show CDR1 as SEHNR and CDR2 as FQNEAQ (reference sequence). This CDR3 is CASNNRYLETQYF. The CDR3 DNA reads TGTGCCAGCAACAACAGGTACCTCGAGACCCAGTACTTC.

The V and J genes are TRBV5-4 and TRBJ2-1, with 10 bases aligning to TRBD2. V shed 2 bases, J shed 9 bases, and the junction held 5 bases outside the gene matches. This CDR3 is 14 amino acids long. Germline V gene sequence: CDR1 SGHNT, CDR2 YYREEE (reference sequence). The CDR3: CASSLAGGPSEQFF. The CDR3 DNA is TGTGCCAGCAGCTTAGCGGGAGGGCCCAGTGAGCAGTTCTTC. The full variable domain, completed using reference TRBV5-4 and TRBJ2-1, is ETGVTQSPTHLIKTRGQQVTLRCSSQSGHNTVSWYQQALGQGPQFIFQYYREEENGRGNFPPRFSGLQFPNYSSELNVNALELDDSALYLCASSLAGGPSEQFFGPGTRLTVL.

V gene TRBV6-6 combines with J gene TRBJ1-2; 8 nucleotides agree with TRBD1. Losses at the gene ends were 8 bases for V and 0 bases for J; bases not matched to a gene: 5. The CDR3 sequence is 14 residues long. Germline V lookup: CDR1 MNHNY, CDR2 SVGAGI (reference sequence). CDR3 protein: CASGETGANYGYTF. CDR3 in DNA: TGTGCCAGCGGTGAGACAGGGGCTAACTATGGCTACACCTTC.

J is TRBJ2-3 and V is TRBV20-1; TRBD2 matches 11 bases. Per the germline V gene, CDR1 is DFQATT and CDR2 is SNEGSKA (reference sequence). This CDR3 spans 17 amino acids. The V and J ends lost 3 bases and 0 bases, in that order; junction bases with no gene match: 8. The CDR3 loop is CSASLASGRFSTDTQYF. The CDR3 DNA sequence: TGCAGTGCTAGTTTGGCTAGCGGGAGGTTCAGCACAGATACGCAGTATTTT.

The chain uses TRBV28 and TRBJ2-2; 9 bases match TRBD1. Germline loops: CDR1 MDHEN, CDR2 SYDVKM. Trimming took 6 bases from V and 4 from J; bases not matched to a gene: 3. The CDR3 totals 14 residues. CDR3 sequence: CASSLTGGTGELFF. The CDR3 bases are TGTGCCAGCAGCTTGACAGGGGGCACCGGGGAGCTGTTTTTT.

This chain uses TRBV7-3 with TRBJ2-1; 9 bases align to TRBD2. Looked up from germline, CDR1 is SGHTA and CDR2 is FQGTGA. The CDR3 runs 22 residues. J gave up 8 bases and V 1 base, and 27 bases lay outside the gene matches. CDR3 DNA: TGTGCCAGCAGCTTAATAGGGACAGAAGTAATAGCGGGAGTGGTCCAGGTCGATGAGCAGTTCTTC. Residues: CASSLIGTEVIAGVVQVDEQFF.

A few counts support this clone. The rearrangement uses TRBV28 and TRBJ1-6, with a tentative D call TRBD1 (5 bases). V lost 5 bases and J 0 bases, leaving 17 bases between the germline ends. This CDR3 has 18 amino acids. Germline values: CDR1 MDHEN, CDR2 SYDVKM. The CDR3 is CASSVPGLQSSYNSPLHF. In DNA, the CDR3 is TGTGCCAGCAGTGTACCGGGACTCCAGAGCTCCTATAATTCACCCCTCCACTTT.

The rearrangement links TRBV5-1 to TRBJ2-1; 7 positions agree with TRBD1. This CDR3 has 17 residues. Trimming removed 1 base from V and 5 bases from J; junction bases left unmatched: 12. From germline, CDR1 is SGHRS and CDR2 YFSETQ. The CDR3 spells CASSLLRTGRTHNEQFF. The CDR3 DNA reads as TGCGCCAGCAGCTTGCTTCGGACAGGACGGACCCACAATGAGCAGTTCTTC.

The chain carries TRBV18 and TRBJ1-2; a possible D gene is TRBD1 (5 bases). Germline V gives CDR1 KGHSH, CDR2 LQKENI. This CDR3 has 13 amino acids. V was pared by 4 bases and J by 4 bases, with 10 bases between. Here the CDR3 DNA reads TGTGCCAGCTCACAGGACACTACCTATGGCTACACCTTC. It specifies CASSQDTTYGYTF.

In its sample, this clone was seen a few times. The rearrangement links TRBV7-9 to TRBJ2-3; 7 bases line up with TRBD2. Per germline, CDR1 SEHNR and CDR2 FQNEAQ (reference sequence). The CDR3 consists of 16 residues. Germline trimming cut 1 base from V and 2 bases from J; bases unmatched to any gene: 6. The CDR3 here is CASSLDGAGFTDTQYF. CDR3 DNA sequence: TGTGCCAGCAGCTTAGACGGAGCGGGGTTCACAGATACGCAGTATTTT.

This rearrangement joins TRBV6-5 to TRBJ2-3; 9 bases align to TRBD1. Germline V lookup: CDR1 MNHEY, CDR2 SVGAGI. The CDR3 sequence is 14 residues long. V shed 5 bases, J shed 3 bases, and the junction held 3 bases outside the gene matches. This CDR3 is CASSQDRGTDTQYF. The DNA for the CDR3 is TGTGCCAGCAGTCAGGACAGGGGAACAGATACGCAGTATTTT.

This sequence joins TRBV19 and TRBJ2-1, with 11 bases fitting TRBD2. In germline, CDR1 is LNHDA, CDR2 SQIVND (reference sequence). CDR3 length equals 14 residues. V trimming: 9 bases; J trimming: 10 bases; junction bases outside the gene matches: 11. CDR3 in amino acids: CASTPTSGMGEQFF. The CDR3 coding sequence is TGTGCCAGCACCCCGACTAGCGGGATGGGAGAGCAGTTCTTC.

This chain joins TRBV6-1 and TRBJ2-7, with unresolved D. CDR1 MNHNS and CDR2 SASEGT come from the germline V gene. This CDR3 region has 13 residues. Trimming took 3 bases from V and 2 from J, leaving 8 bases between them. CDR3 nucleotides: TGTGCCAGCAGTGACAGGAACCCCTACGAGCAGTACTTC. Protein: CASSDRNPYEQYF.

The CDR3 region is CSVTADSYEQYF. Written as DNA, the CDR3 is TGCAGCGTTACGGCGGACTCCTACGAGCAGTACTTC. This chain joins TRBV29-1 and TRBJ2-7; D unclear. V was clipped by 5 bases and J by 0 bases, with 8 bases between them. This CDR3 contains 12 residues. CDR1 is SQVTM and CDR2 is ANQGSEA in the germline V gene.

The V gene is TRBV7-3, the J gene TRBJ1-6; TRBD1 matches 7 bases. The V segment lost 1 base and the J segment 10 bases; nucleotides outside the gene matches: 7. From germline, CDR1 is SGHTA and CDR2 FQGTGA. This CDR3 comprises 15 residues. The chain's CDR3 is CASSLSSTGESPLHF. The CDR3 nucleotides read TGTGCCAGCAGCTTAAGTTCAACAGGGGAGTCACCCCTCCACTTT. The whole variable domain, filled in from reference TRBV7-3 and TRBJ1-6, reads GAGVSQTPSNKVTEKGKYVELRCDPISGHTALYWYRQSLGQGPEFLIYFQGTGAADDSGLPNDRFFAVRPEGSVSTLKIQRTERGDSAVYLCASSLSSTGESPLHFGNGTRLTVT.

Here the CDR3 reads CASSLEPGPMNTEAFF. The CDR3 DNA reads as TGCGCCAGCAGCTTGGAGCCAGGGCCCATGAACACTGAAGCTTTCTTT. The rearrangement links TRBV5-1 to TRBJ1-1, with TRBD1 as a possible D gene (5 bases). The CDR3 runs to 16 residues. Trimming removed 0 bases at V and 0 bases at J, with 12 bases between. Per the germline V gene, CDR1 is SGHRS and CDR2 is YFSETQ.

This chain connects TRBV28 to TRBJ1-1, with TRBD1 identical over 7 bases. CDR1 and CDR2 from the germline V gene are MDHEN and SYDVKM. The CDR3 has 14 amino acids. Trimming at V came to 7 bases and at J to 3 bases, leaving 8 bases not matched to a gene. CDR3 in DNA: TGTGCCAGCATGTTGAGGGGGCAGTACACTGAAGCTTTCTTT. It yields the protein CASMLRGQYTEAFF. The full variable domain, its missing parts supplied by reference TRBV28 and TRBJ1-1, is DVKVTQSSRYLVKRTGEKVFLECVQDMDHENMFWYRQDPGLGLRLIYFSYDVKMKEKGDIPEGYSVSREKKERFSLILESASTNQTSMYLCASMLRGQYTEAFFGQGTRLTVV.

The J gene is TRBJ1-1, the V gene TRBV4-1; a weak D match, TRBD1 (5 bases). The germline V gene has CDR1 MGHRA and CDR2 YSYEKL. V was trimmed by 4 bases and J by 0 bases, leaving 9 bases between them. This CDR3 region has 14 residues. The CDR3 is CASSLRAMNTEAFF. The CDR3 nucleotides are TGCGCCAGCAGCCTCAGGGCAATGAACACTGAAGCTTTCTTT.

The table lists this clone with many counts. This rearrangement joins TRBV7-9 to TRBJ2-2; D may be TRBD2 (6 bases). The CDR3 has 16 amino acids. Germline V CDR1 and CDR2: SEHNR, FQNEAQ (reference sequence). The V and J ends lost 8 bases and 6 bases respectively, with 22 bases between them. DNA for the CDR3: TGTGCCAGCGGGGACTTGGGCGGGGTGAGCGCCGGGGAGCTGTTTTTT. This translates into CASGDLGGVSAGELFF.

This clone was recorded only once. V and J are TRBV3-1 (or the pseudogene TRBV3-2) and TRBJ2-1, with D hard to call. CDR3 length: 16 amino acids. Trimming shortened V by 0 bases and J by 1 base, and 10 bases separated the two germline ends. Germline-derived CDR1 and CDR2 are LGHDT and YNNKEL (reference sequence). CDR3 coding DNA: TGTGCCAGCAGCCAAGAACGCACCCTATCCTACAATGAGCAGTTCTTC. As protein: CASSQERTLSYNEQFF.

The chain recombines TRBV10-3 with TRBJ1-4; D is uncertain. The germline gives CDR1 ENHRY, CDR2 SYGVKD. V shed 3 bases and J shed 3 bases, with 8 bases lying between them. The CDR3 is 14 residues long. CDR3 nucleotide sequence: TGTGCCATCAGTGATTCGGGATCTAATGAAAAACTGTTTTTT. It codes for CAISDSGSNEKLFF.

The chain uses TRBV4-1 and TRBJ2-3, with D maybe TRBD2 (6 bases). The CDR3 has 17 amino acids. V lost 4 bases, J lost 5 bases, and 22 bases lay in between. Germline CDR1 is MGHRA and CDR2 is YSYEKL. CDR3 bases: TGCGCCAGCAGCCCCCCTGGGGCCCATAGCGGTCGAGATACGCAGTATTTT. Residues: CASSPPGAHSGRDTQYF.

This clone was observed a handful of times. The rearrangement links TRBV29-1 to TRBJ2-7; a weak D match, TRBD2 (5 bases). The CDR3 consists of 11 residues. Looked up from germline, CDR1 is SQVTM and CDR2 is ANQGSEA. The germline V and J ends were trimmed by 2 bases and 5 bases, with 7 bases remaining between them. The CDR3 DNA sequence: TGCAGCGTTGAATCCGGGAACGAGCAGTACTTC. Translation gives CSVESGNEQYF.